The rows below give T cell receptor beta chains drawn from one sample of a study of breast tumors, draining lymph nodes, adjacent tissues. TCRdb recomputed calls from the multiplex PCR reads with MiXCR, one row per CDR3 protein. This sample carries over 150,000 distinct CDR3 sequences, approximately 30% of them seen once, and the ten largest clones take roughly 4%. The sample consisted of axillary lymph node tissue. The receptors come from a female donor with breast cancer. Some clones in this sample may be carry-over from other donors' samples. The conserved cysteine and the conserved F or W are not part of the CDR3 here. Fields, in order: V gene, J gene, CDR3 length, CDR3 protein.

>TRBV5-1|TRBJ2-1|11
ASSLAGGEPEF
>TRBV5-1|TRBJ1-6|13
ASSQGQADNSPLH
>TRBV4-2|TRBJ2-7|13
ASSQASAGASEQY
>TRBV29-1|TRBJ2-3|11
SVAGGSTDTQY
>TRBV6-1|TRBJ2-5|11
ASSHTGGETQY
>TRBV6-5|TRBJ2-6|13
ASSQGQGNGNVLT
>TRBV5-1|TRBJ2-3|13
ASSLVSPSTDTQY
>TRBV10-3|TRBJ1-5|13
AISGGQGADQPQH
>TRBV29-1|TRBJ2-7|9
RFGDRGEQY
>TRBV12-3/TRBV12-4|TRBJ2-1|14
ASRPEGGALYNEQF
>TRBV7-9|TRBJ2-1|15
ASSLGETLSSYNEQF
>TRBV27|TRBJ2-2|11
ASSPVLTGELF
>TRBV2|TRBJ1-5|12
ASLTGDSNQPQH
>TRBV24-1|TRBJ2-5|12
ATRTSGNNETQY
>TRBV19|TRBJ1-2|12
ASSEGQGGYGYT
>TRBV4-2|TRBJ2-7|12
ASSQRGKNYEQY
>TRBV7-9|TRBJ2-1|15
ASSIYLCSASGTEQF
>TRBV20-1|TRBJ1-1|12
SARGDREDTEAF
>TRBV5-6|TRBJ2-2|16
ASSLVGAPFYNTGELF
>TRBV7-2|TRBJ1-5|14
ASSLEDRGPNQPQH
>TRBV4-1|TRBJ2-3|11
ASSQVRTDTQY
>TRBV6-2/TRBV6-3|TRBJ1-5|12
ASRPTVSNQPQH
>TRBV15|TRBJ2-7|13
ATSRGGTGSHEQY
>TRBV6-5|TRBJ1-4|12
ASSWDRANEKLF
>TRBV9|TRBJ1-3|11
ASSVASGDTIY
>TRBV2|TRBJ1-6|14
ASRFRDTSYNSPLH
>TRBV15|TRBJ2-7|14
ATSRDRTGSSYEQY
>TRBV12-3/TRBV12-4|TRBJ2-1|13
ASSLRQGGHNEQF
>TRBV28|TRBJ1-2|13
ASRIRTGASYGYT
>TRBV29-1|TRBJ2-6|13
SVEDNSSGANVLT
>TRBV5-1|TRBJ1-3|12
ASSPGAPGNTIY
>TRBV18|TRBJ2-5|11
ASSQGAGETQY
>TRBV24-1|TRBJ2-3|15
ATSDLSRGQTTDTQY